This entry lists 16 T cell receptor beta chains sequenced from one sample in a study of T cell responses to AZD1222 COVID-19 vaccine. Sequencing used immunoSEQ multiplex PCR; TCRdb keeps in-frame clones, though not all of them. The data show 120,000 to 150,000 clones, with 70% to 90% seen just once and 5% to 5.5% held by the top ten. Specimen: peripheral blood, collected 28 days after the second AZD1222 dose. These receptors were taken from an adult who received the AZD1222 COVID-19 vaccine.

The chain combines TRBV19 with TRBJ1-6; no clear D. This CDR3 contains 15 residues. Trimming left V 4 bases short and J 7 bases short, with 14 bases between. Germline V gene data show CDR1 as LNHDA and CDR2 as SQIVND (reference sequence). The CDR3 protein is CASSTGGFGNSPLHF. CDR3 sequence (DNA): TGTGCCAGTAGTACGGGCGGATTCGGGAATTCACCCCTCCACTTT.

This rearrangement joins TRBV5-4 to TRBJ2-6; D ambiguous. The CDR3 has 16 amino acids. Trimming took 0 bases from V and 0 from J, leaving 7 bases between them. In germline, CDR1 is SGHNT, CDR2 YYREEE (reference sequence). In DNA, the CDR3 is TGTGCCAGCAGCTTGGCCCTGGGCTCTGGGGCCAACGTCCTGACTTTC. Its protein product is CASSLALGSGANVLTF.

The V gene is TRBV6-5, the J gene TRBJ1-2; 8 bases are a match to TRBD1. Germline values: CDR1 MNHEY, CDR2 SVGAGI. V was pared by 6 bases and J by 9 bases, with 15 bases of the junction left unmatched. There are 15 residues in the CDR3. CDR3 sequence (DNA): TGTGCCAGCAGAGCCCGGACAGGGCCGTCCCATCGCTACACCTTC. As protein: CASRARTGPSHRYTF.

This chain links TRBV5-6 with TRBJ2-7; no definite D call. Germline lookup yields CDR1 SGHDT and CDR2 YYEEEE. V lost 3 bases to trimming and J lost 3 bases, with 7 bases between them. CDR3 length: 12 residues. The CDR3 region is CASSWDLYEQYF. CDR3 sequence (DNA): TGTGCCAGCAGCTGGGATCTCTACGAGCAGTACTTC.

This clone was detected only a few times. The V gene is TRBV6-1, the J gene TRBJ2-1, with a tentative D call TRBD1 (5 bases). The CDR3 runs 14 residues. Germline CDR1 reads MNHNS; CDR2 reads SASEGT. Trimming took off 2 bases at V and 5 bases at J, with 10 bases between the two ends. DNA of the CDR3: TGTGCCAGCAGTGAATGGTTACAGGACAATGAGCAGTTCTTC. This gives the protein CASSEWLQDNEQFF.

This chain uses TRBV5-6 with TRBJ1-6, with a weak D call TRBD1 (5 bases). V was pared by 1 base and J by 9 bases, with 11 bases between. The germline V gene has CDR1 SGHDT and CDR2 YYEEEE. CDR3 length: 14 residues. CDR3 protein: CASSLRQGTSPLHF. DNA of the CDR3: TGTGCCAGCAGCTTGCGGCAGGGTACTTCACCCCTCCACTTT.

The chain couples TRBV27 to TRBJ2-5, with 10 bases lining up with TRBD2. CDR1 MNHEY and CDR2 SMNVEV come from the germline V gene (reference sequence). The CDR3 runs to 19 residues. J was trimmed by 6 bases and V by 6 bases; bases with no gene match: 22. The CDR3 region is CASSGGWGASTSGSQTQYF. The CDR3 nucleotides are TGTGCCAGCAGCGGCGGGTGGGGGGCGTCGACTAGCGGGTCTCAGACCCAGTACTTC.

This chain's CDR3 is CASSLGYTYEQYF. The CDR3 coding sequence is TGTGCCAGCAGCTTAGGTTATACCTACGAGCAGTACTTC. The chain uses TRBV11-3 and TRBJ2-7, with D unresolved. Between the trimmed V and J ends, which lost 1 base and 2 bases, there was a span of 6 bases. The CDR3 contains 13 residues. The germline gives CDR1 SGHNT, CDR2 YENEEA. The whole variable domain, filled in from reference TRBV11-3 and TRBJ2-7, reads EAGVVQSPRYKIIEKKQPVAFWCNPISGHNTLYWYLQNLGQGPELLIRYENEEAVDDSQLPKDRFSAERLKGVDSTLKIQPAELGDSAVYLCASSLGYTYEQYFGPGTRLTVT.

This chain joins TRBV24-1 and TRBJ1-2; D gene unclear. This CDR3 has 14 residues. The V gene lost 1 base and the J gene lost 1 base, with 6 bases spanning the gap. Germline CDR1 KGHDR, CDR2 SFDVKD. The CDR3 reads CATSDLWDNYGYTF. The CDR3 DNA follows: TGTGCCACCAGTGATTTATGGGATAACTATGGCTACACCTTC.

The V call is TRBV30, the J call TRBJ1-2; D uncertain. Looked up from germline, CDR1 is GTSNPN and CDR2 is SVGIG (reference sequence). The CDR3 is made up of 13 amino acids. V gave up 0 bases and J gave up 5 bases, with 10 bases separating them. The CDR3 spells CAWSVNHGYGYTF. The CDR3 region has the DNA TGTGCCTGGAGTGTTAACCACGGGTATGGCTACACCTTC.

This chain links TRBV28 with TRBJ1-2; D is ambiguous. The CDR3 consists of 11 residues. V lost 5 bases and J lost 5, with 6 bases in between. The germline V gene has CDR1 MDHEN and CDR2 SYDVKM. The CDR3 coding sequence is TGTGCCAGCAGTGATTCTTATGGCTACACCTTC. The encoded protein is CASSDSYGYTF.

This clone turned up a few times. This chain links TRBV10-3 with TRBJ2-7, with 7 bases fitting TRBD2. Germline-derived CDR1 and CDR2 are ENHRY and SYGVKD. The trim removed 11 bases at V and 6 bases at J, leaving 10 bases unmatched. CDR3 length: 12 residues. The CDR3 loop reads CASRAGELEQYF. For the CDR3, the DNA is TGTGCCTCCAGGGCGGGAGAGCTCGAGCAGTACTTC.

This chain connects TRBV25-1 to TRBJ2-1; a possible D gene is TRBD2 (6 bases). Germline V gene sequence: CDR1 MGHDK, CDR2 SYGVNS. V shed 9 bases and J shed 4 bases, with 13 bases lying between them. CDR3 size: 13 residues. In DNA, the CDR3 is TGTGCCAGTCGCGGGGACGCGTACAATGAGCAGTTCTTC. It translates to CASRGDAYNEQFF.

This chain joins TRBV29-1 and TRBJ1-1; D possibly corresponds to TRBD1 (5 bases). Germline lookup yields CDR1 SQVTM and CDR2 ANQGSEA. V was clipped by 4 bases and J by 6 bases, with 21 bases between them. CDR3 length: 15 residues. The CDR3 nucleotides are TGCAGCGTTGTTCGGAGACAAGGCGGGGACGCTGAAGCTTTCTTT. Residues: CSVVRRQGGDAEAFF.

V usage is TRBV6-6 and J usage is TRBJ1-2, with D possibly being TRBD1 (5 bases). The CDR3 has 12 residues. V lost 5 bases and J lost 8, with 12 bases in between. Germline V gene sequence: CDR1 MNHNY, CDR2 SVGAGI (reference sequence). DNA for the CDR3: TGTGCCAGCAGTCAGGGCCCCCAAGGCTACACCTTC. It codes for CASSQGPQGYTF.

The rearrangement links TRBV2 to TRBJ1-2, with 9 bases identical to TRBD1. CDR1 and CDR2 from the germline V gene are SNHLY and FYNNEI. The J segment lost 6 bases and the V segment lost 10 bases, leaving 9 bases of the junction unmatched. The CDR3 loop spans 13 amino acids. For the CDR3, the DNA is TGTGCCACCATCCTCGACAGGGGGAATGGCTACACCTTC. Its translation: CATILDRGNGYTF. Filled out from reference TRBV2 and TRBJ1-2, the complete variable domain reads EPEVTQTPSHQVTQMGQEVILRCVPISNHLYFYWYRQILGQKVEFLVSFYNNEISEKSEIFDDQFSVERPDGSNFTLKIRSTKLEDSAMYFCATILDRGNGYTFGSGTRLTVV.